A selection of T cell receptor beta chains follows, all from one sample in a study of cytomegalovirus exposure and HLA in healthy donors. Assay used: immunoSEQ multiplex PCR; TCRdb lists only in-frame clones, some missing. The sample yields 270,000 or so clones, around 90% seen once. Sequenced material: PBMCs. These receptors were collected from a girl between 2 and 10 years old in good health and CMV-seronegative. Both conserved end residues are part of each CDR3. A D gene is named only where the DNA matches it firmly. Some rows mark clone size as missing; the rest say once, few, many or name a class of expanded clone.

d_gene	abundance	j_gene	v_gene	CDR3nt	CDR3aa
NA	NA	TRBJ2-2	TRBV6-1	TGTGCCAGCAGTTTTCTCACCGGGGAGCTGTTTTTT	CASSFLTGELFF
NA	once	TRBJ2-5	TRBV6-5	TGTGCCAGCAGCCAGGGGCCAGAGACCCAGTACTTC	CASSQGPETQYF
NA	NA	TRBJ1-5	TRBV6-6	TGTGCCAGCAGTTACTCGACACAAAATCAGCCCCAGCATTTT	CASSYSTQNQPQHF
NA	NA	TRBJ1-4	TRBV28	TGTGCCAGCAGCCGGGGGACGGATATTAATGAAAAACTGTTTTTT	CASSRGTDINEKLFF
NA	NA	TRBJ2-2	TRBV4-1	TGCGCCAGCAGCCAATGGGGGGACGGCGACACCGGGGAGCTGTTTTTT	CASSQWGDGDTGELFF
TRBD1	NA	TRBJ1-2	TRBV27	TGTGCCAGCAGAGGACAGGGAAACTATGGCTACACCTTC	CASRGQGNYGYTF
NA	NA	TRBJ1-2	TRBV7-9	TGTGCCAGCACCAGGCACCCTATCTATGGCTACACCTTC	CASTRHPIYGYTF
NA	NA	TRBJ1-5	TRBV6-5	TGTGCCATCAGGGCAGCGCCCAATCAGCCCCAGCATTTT	CAIRAAPNQPQHF
TRBD2	NA	TRBJ2-5	TRBV6-1	TGTGCCAGCCCAGCACCTTGGCGGGAGGGGGAGACCCAGTACTTC	CASPAPWREGETQYF
TRBD1	NA	TRBJ1-4	TRBV5-1	TGCGCCAGCAGCCCGACAGGGCTGGGGGAAAAACTGTTTTTT	CASSPTGLGEKLFF
NA	NA	TRBJ2-3	TRBV18	TGTGCCAGCTCCCTGGGCGGGGGCACAGATACGCAGTATTTT	CASSLGGGTDTQYF
NA	NA	TRBJ1-1	TRBV11-2	TGTGCCAGCAGCTTACCGGGAGCGGGAAGGTGGGACACTGAAGCTTTCTTT	CASSLPGAGRWDTEAFF
TRBD2	NA	TRBJ2-7	TRBV6-5	TGTGCCAGCAGTTACGGGACTAGGGGGTTCTACGAGCAGTACTTC	CASSYGTRGFYEQYF
NA	NA	TRBJ1-1	TRBV5-6	TGTGCCAGCAGCTTTGGCACAGCCGCTTTCTTT	CASSFGTAAFF
TRBD1	NA	TRBJ1-1	TRBV28	TGTGCCAGCAGTTTCCTACAGGGGCAGGGTCACACTGAAGCTTTCTTT	CASSFLQGQGHTEAFF
NA	NA	TRBJ2-1	TRBV27	TGTGCCAGCAGTTCACAGGGATTCGTATACGAGCAGTTCTTC	CASSSQGFVYEQFF
TRBD1	NA	TRBJ2-7	TRBV7-9	TGTGCCAGCAGCTACACCTCCGGGACAGGGATTGACTACGAGCAGTACTTC	CASSYTSGTGIDYEQYF
TRBD1	NA	TRBJ2-1	TRBV28	TGTGCCAGCTCGGGACAGGCCCCTAGGGAGCAGTTCTTC	CASSGQAPREQFF
TRBD1	NA	TRBJ1-4	TRBV5-1	TGCGCCAGCAGCGACGTGGGACAGTCGAATGAAAAACTGTTTTTT	CASSDVGQSNEKLFF
TRBD2	NA	TRBJ2-1	TRBV2	TGTGCCAGCAGGACCGGGACTAGCGGGAGGTACTCCTACAATGAGCAGTTCTTC	CASRTGTSGRYSYNEQFF
NA	NA	TRBJ1-2	TRBV10-3	TGTGCCATCAGTGAGTCTAACAAAAGCGGTGGCTACACCTTC	CAISESNKSGGYTF
NA	NA	TRBJ1-6	TRBV18	TGTGCCAGCTCACTAGGGAGTCTATGGAATTCACCCCTCCACTTT	CASSLGSLWNSPLHF
NA	NA	TRBJ2-3	TRBV19	TGTGCCAGTAGTACCGGACAGAATACGCAGTATTTT	CASSTGQNTQYF
NA	few	TRBJ1-1	TRBV7-9	TGTGCCAGCAGCCCATATCCAGGGGAAACTGAAGCTTTCTTT	CASSPYPGETEAFF
TRBD2	NA	TRBJ2-5	TRBV2	TGTGCCAGCGGAGCGGGGGTAGAGACCCAGTACTTC	CASGAGVETQYF
NA	NA	TRBJ2-1	TRBV30	TGTGCCTGGAGTGTTCTAGCAAGGTTCGACAATGAGCAGTTCTTC	CAWSVLARFDNEQFF
TRBD2	NA	TRBJ2-1	TRBV11-2	TGTGCCAGCAGCTTTGGGACTAGCGGGAGGGCCGATGAGCAGTTCTTC	CASSFGTSGRADEQFF
TRBD1	NA	TRBJ2-7	TRBV28	TGTGCCAGCAGCGATTTCCCGGGGACAGACTACGAGCAGTACTTC	CASSDFPGTDYEQYF
TRBD1	NA	TRBJ2-5	TRBV5-6	TGTGCCAGCAGCTTGGACAGGGGCGAGACCCAGTACTTC	CASSLDRGETQYF
NA	NA	TRBJ1-4	TRBV5-4	TGTGCCAGCAGCTCGATCGGGAATGAAAAACTGTTTTTT	CASSSIGNEKLFF
TRBD1	once	TRBJ1-2	TRBV6-5	TGTGCCAGCAGAAGACAGGGTGACTATGGCTACACCTTC	CASRRQGDYGYTF
TRBD1	NA	TRBJ1-5	TRBV5-6	TGTGCCAGCAGCTTGGGACAGGGGGGTCCCAATCGAGCTCAGCCCCAGCATTTT	CASSLGQGGPNRAQPQHF
TRBD1	NA	TRBJ1-4	TRBV29-1	TGCAGCGTCGCCATGGGGACAGTTTCTAATGAAAAACTGTTTTTT	CSVAMGTVSNEKLFF
NA	NA	TRBJ2-6	TRBV6-1	TGTGCCAGCAGTGTCATCTCTGGGGCCAACGTCCTGACTTTC	CASSVISGANVLTF
TRBD1	NA	TRBJ1-2	TRBV2	TGTGCCAGCAGTGAAGCGGGACAGGGCTATGGCTACACCTTC	CASSEAGQGYGYTF
TRBD2	NA	TRBJ2-1	TRBV11-3	TGTGCCAGCAGCTTAGGGAGCTGGGGACTAGCGGGGATCATGTATGAGCAGTTCTTC	CASSLGSWGLAGIMYEQFF
TRBD2	NA	TRBJ2-7	TRBV7-8	TGTGCCAGCAGCTTAGAGGTGCGGGGGGCCTCGAGCTCCTACGAGCAGTACTTC	CASSLEVRGASSSYEQYF